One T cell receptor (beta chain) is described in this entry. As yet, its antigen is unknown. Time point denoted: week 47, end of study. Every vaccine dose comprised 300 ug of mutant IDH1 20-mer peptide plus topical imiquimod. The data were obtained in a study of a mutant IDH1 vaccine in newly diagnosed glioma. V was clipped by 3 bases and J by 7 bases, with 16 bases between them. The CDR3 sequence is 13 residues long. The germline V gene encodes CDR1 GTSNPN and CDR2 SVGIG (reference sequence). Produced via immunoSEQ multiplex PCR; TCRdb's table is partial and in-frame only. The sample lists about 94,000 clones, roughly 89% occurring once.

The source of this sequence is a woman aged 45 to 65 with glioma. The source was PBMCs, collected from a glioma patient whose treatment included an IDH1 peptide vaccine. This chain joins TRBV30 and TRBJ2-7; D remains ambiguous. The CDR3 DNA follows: TGTGCCTGGAGGGGTGCTTTAGCTCGGGAGCAGTACTTC. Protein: CAWRGALAREQYF.